The subject of this entry is one T cell receptor beta chain. Its specificity is not known. Profiled with immunoSEQ multiplex PCR; TCRdb holds only in-frame clones, not every one. Of 110,000 to 150,000 clones listed, approximately 91% were seen once; the top ten hold approximately 2%. The data are from a study of T cell responses to AZD1222 COVID-19 vaccine. Overall study findings and caveats: Spike-wide coverage was observed for vaccine-associated CD4 TCRs, with dominant responses at 160-218 and 743-854. Most donors were white British, females outnumbered males, and clonal diversity was possibly underestimated.

The CDR3 extends over 16 amino acids. Looked up from germline, CDR1 is SEHNR and CDR2 is FQNEAQ (reference sequence). Trimming left V 2 bases short and J 0 bases short, with 11 bases between. Pooling was applied to second doses at about 4 or about 12 weeks. Material: peripheral blood, obtained 28 days after the second AZD1222 dose. The sequence derives from an adult who received the AZD1222 COVID-19 vaccine. This rearrangement joins TRBV7-9 to TRBJ1-3; a possible D gene is TRBD1 (5 bases). The CDR3 protein is CASSLSGGTSGNTIYF. The CDR3 nucleotides are TGTGCCAGCAGCTTAAGTGGGGGGACCTCTGGAAACACCATATATTTT.